These 15 T cell receptor beta chains were sequenced from one sample in a study of cytomegalovirus exposure and HLA in healthy donors. A multiplex PCR was run with 60 Vbeta primers and 13 Jbeta primers. Profiling relied on immunoSEQ multiplex PCR, and the TCRdb table lists in-frame clones only, not all of them. The sample lists approximately 100,000 clones, around four fifths occurring once. The sequenced sample was PBMCs. These receptors all stem from a man aged 40-49 years in good health and CMV-seronegative.

CDR3 DNA sequence: TGTGCCAGCAGCTTGGATTCAATCGTAACGGGACTAGCGGGCACAGATACGCAGTATTTT. Its translation: CASSLDSIVTGLAGTDTQYF. J is TRBJ2-3 and V is TRBV5-4; 11 nucleotides match TRBD2. There are 20 residues in the CDR3. The J segment lost 1 base and the V segment lost 0 bases, leaving 13 bases of the junction unmatched. In germline, CDR1 is SGHNT, CDR2 YYREEE (reference sequence).

This chain joins TRBV7-2 and TRBJ1-1, with D maybe TRBD1 (6 bases). V gave up 7 bases and J gave up 1 base, with 10 bases separating them. Looked up from germline, CDR1 is SGHTA and CDR2 is FQGNSA. The CDR3 has 13 residues. As DNA, the CDR3 is TGTGCCAGCATCGGACAGACGAACACTGAAGCTTTCTTT. Protein sequence: CASIGQTNTEAFF.

This chain joins TRBV27 and TRBJ1-2, with 7 bases lining up with TRBD1. The CDR3 contains 13 residues. Germline V lookup: CDR1 MNHEY, CDR2 SMNVEV (reference sequence). Losses at the gene ends were 5 bases for V and 4 bases for J; bases not matched to a gene: 4. In DNA, the CDR3 is TGTGCCAGCAGTCAGGGGGACACCTATGGCTACACCTTC. This codes for CASSQGDTYGYTF.

This clone was seen once. As DNA, the CDR3 is TGTGCCAGTAGGGACATAGCCAGTCGGGGCTACACCTTC. Protein sequence: CASRDIASRGYTF. This sequence joins TRBV19 and TRBJ1-2; D might be TRBD1 (5 bases). Between the trimmed V and J ends, which lost 6 bases and 8 bases, there was a span of 16 bases. Per germline, CDR1 LNHDA and CDR2 SQIVND (reference sequence). CDR3 length: 13 residues.

The V call is TRBV7-8, the J call TRBJ2-5; 10 positions match TRBD2. Trimming cost V 5 bases and J 2 bases; bases outside gene matches: 5. Germline V gives CDR1 SGHVS, CDR2 FQNEAQ. This CDR3 has 15 residues. The CDR3 protein is CASSPSGGPQETQYF. The CDR3 coding sequence is TGTGCCAGCAGCCCTAGCGGGGGACCACAAGAGACCCAGTACTTC.

Turning to this clone: Mismatch with germline at one junction end may stem from a read error. The chain carries TRBV7-9 and TRBJ2-2, with 8 bases fitting TRBD1. This CDR3 comprises 15 residues. Per germline, CDR1 SEHNR and CDR2 FQNEAQ (reference sequence). The CDR3 loop is CTSSLDRGGTGELFF. CDR3 DNA sequence: TGTACCAGCAGCTTAGACAGGGGCGGCACCGGGGAGCTGTTTTTT.

The chain combines TRBV2 with TRBJ2-7; 9 bases fit TRBD1. CDR1 and CDR2 (germline): SNHLY, FYNNEI. Germline trimming cut 11 bases from V and 7 bases from J; bases unmatched to any gene: 9. CDR3 size: 12 residues. CDR3 protein: CAGRTGVDEQYF. The CDR3 DNA is TGTGCCGGACGGACAGGGGTCGATGAGCAGTACTTC.

V gene TRBV7-8 combines with J gene TRBJ1-3; D call uncertain. Germline CDR1 reads SGHVS; CDR2 reads FQNEAQ. The CDR3 is 15 residues long. Deletions cut 7 bases from V and 0 bases from J, with 13 bases between. CDR3 sequence: CASTRGGLSGNTIYF. In DNA, the CDR3 is TGTGCCAGCACCAGAGGTGGCCTCTCTGGAAACACCATATATTTT.

The chain combines TRBV6-1 with TRBJ1-4, with 7 bases aligning to TRBD1. The germline gives CDR1 MNHNS, CDR2 SASEGT. Trimming cost V 2 bases and J 8 bases; bases outside gene matches: 8. This CDR3 has 15 amino acids. CDR3: CASSERAGGAEKLFF. CDR3 nucleotide sequence: TGTGCCAGCAGTGAAAGGGCAGGGGGAGCAGAAAAACTGTTTTTT.

V usage is TRBV4-3 and J usage is TRBJ1-3; D is possibly TRBD1 (5 bases). The length of the CDR3 is 18 residues. Trimming stripped 0 bases from V and 1 base from J, with 16 bases between. Germline CDR1 is LGHNA and CDR2 is YSLEER. The CDR3 sequence is CASSQDRGTLGSGNTIYF. Written as DNA, the CDR3 is TGCGCCAGCAGCCAAGATAGGGGAACCTTAGGTTCTGGAAACACCATATATTTT.

The chain couples TRBV28 to TRBJ2-4, with D maybe TRBD2 (6 bases). Trimming took 6 bases from V and 10 from J, leaving 22 bases between them. This CDR3 contains 15 residues. Germline CDR1 and CDR2: MDHEN and SYDVKM. The CDR3 region is CASRPRPGLHRIQYF. The CDR3 nucleotides read TGTGCCAGCAGACCCCGCCCGGGACTCCATCGAATTCAGTACTTC.

The chain recombines TRBV6-5 with TRBJ1-1; D is possibly TRBD1 (5 bases). This CDR3 has 13 residues. Germline CDR1 and CDR2: MNHEY and SVGAGI. V lost 5 bases and J lost 7, with 14 bases in between. CDR3: CASSPPGLGEAFF. The CDR3 DNA sequence: TGTGCCAGCAGTCCGCCAGGGTTAGGTGAAGCTTTCTTT.

There are a few counts of this clone. The rearrangement links TRBV9 to TRBJ2-3, with 7 nucleotides matching TRBD2. The V gene end was trimmed by 3 bases and the J gene end by 4 bases; junction bases not matched to a gene: 8. In germline, CDR1 is SGDLS, CDR2 YYNGEE. The CDR3 runs to 15 residues. The CDR3 nucleotides read TGTGCCAGCAGCGCCCCGGGGGGAGGAGCAGATACGCAGTATTTT. It is translated as CASSAPGGGADTQYF.

This clone has just a few counts. The V and J genes are TRBV7-8 and TRBJ2-7; D may be TRBD1 (6 bases). Deletions cut 3 bases from V and 5 bases from J, with 11 bases between. Germline V lookup: CDR1 SGHVS, CDR2 FQNEAQ. This CDR3 has 13 amino acids. The CDR3 region is CASSLQGKNEQYF. CDR3 sequence (DNA): TGTGCCAGCAGCTTGCAGGGGAAGAACGAGCAGTACTTC.

V is TRBV2 and J is TRBJ1-5; 7 nucleotides agree with TRBD1. Trimming removed 10 bases from V and 2 bases from J; junction bases left unmatched: 20. The germline gives CDR1 SNHLY, CDR2 FYNNEI. The CDR3 has 18 amino acids. The DNA of the CDR3 is TGTGCCATCCGGGGCACAGTAGGGGGCTCGTCGGGCAATCAGCCCCAGCATTTT. Protein product: CAIRGTVGGSSGNQPQHF.